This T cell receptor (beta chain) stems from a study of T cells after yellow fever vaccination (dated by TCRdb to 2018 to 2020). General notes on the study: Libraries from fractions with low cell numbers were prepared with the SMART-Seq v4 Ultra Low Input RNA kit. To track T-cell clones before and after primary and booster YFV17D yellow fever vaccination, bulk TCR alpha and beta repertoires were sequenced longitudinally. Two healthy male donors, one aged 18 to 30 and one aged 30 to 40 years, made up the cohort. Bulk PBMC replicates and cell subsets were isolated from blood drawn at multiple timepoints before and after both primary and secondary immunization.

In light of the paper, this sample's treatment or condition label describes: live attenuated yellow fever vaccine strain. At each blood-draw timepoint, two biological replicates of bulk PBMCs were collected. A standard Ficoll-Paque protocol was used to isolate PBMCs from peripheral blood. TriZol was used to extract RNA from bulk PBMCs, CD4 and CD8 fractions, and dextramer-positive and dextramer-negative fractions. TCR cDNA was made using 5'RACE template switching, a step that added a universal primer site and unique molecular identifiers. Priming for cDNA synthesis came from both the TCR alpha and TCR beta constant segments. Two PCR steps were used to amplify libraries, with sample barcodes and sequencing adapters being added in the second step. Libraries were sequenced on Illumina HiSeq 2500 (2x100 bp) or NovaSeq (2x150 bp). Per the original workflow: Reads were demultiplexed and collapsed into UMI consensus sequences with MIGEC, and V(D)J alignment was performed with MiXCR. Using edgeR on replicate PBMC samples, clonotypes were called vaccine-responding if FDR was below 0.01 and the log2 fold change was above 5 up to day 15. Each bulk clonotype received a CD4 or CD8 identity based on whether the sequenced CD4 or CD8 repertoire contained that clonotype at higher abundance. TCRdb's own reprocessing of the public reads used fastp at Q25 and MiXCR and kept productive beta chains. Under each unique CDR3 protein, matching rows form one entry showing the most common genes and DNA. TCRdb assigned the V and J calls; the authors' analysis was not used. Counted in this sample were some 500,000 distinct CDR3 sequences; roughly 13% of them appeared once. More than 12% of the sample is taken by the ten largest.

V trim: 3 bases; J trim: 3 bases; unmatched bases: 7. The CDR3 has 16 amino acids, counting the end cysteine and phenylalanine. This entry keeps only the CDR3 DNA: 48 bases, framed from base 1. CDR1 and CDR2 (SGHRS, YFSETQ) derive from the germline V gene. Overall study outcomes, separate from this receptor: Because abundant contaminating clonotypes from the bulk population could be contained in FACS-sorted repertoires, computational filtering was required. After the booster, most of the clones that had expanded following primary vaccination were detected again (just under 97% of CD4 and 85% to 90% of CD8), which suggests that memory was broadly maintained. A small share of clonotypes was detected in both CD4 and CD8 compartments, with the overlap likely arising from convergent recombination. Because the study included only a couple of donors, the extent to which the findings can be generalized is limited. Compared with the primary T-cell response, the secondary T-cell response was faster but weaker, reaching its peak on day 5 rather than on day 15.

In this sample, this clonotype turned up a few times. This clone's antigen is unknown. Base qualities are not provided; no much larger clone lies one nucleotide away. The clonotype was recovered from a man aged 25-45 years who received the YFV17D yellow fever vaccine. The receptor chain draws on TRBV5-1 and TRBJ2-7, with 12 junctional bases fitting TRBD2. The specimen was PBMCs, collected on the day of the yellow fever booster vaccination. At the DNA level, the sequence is TGCGCCAGCAGCTCGATCGGACTAGCGGGAAGCTACGAGCAGTACTTC. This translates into CASSSIGLAGSYEQYF.